A selection of T cell receptor beta chains follows, all from one sample in a study of CD8 T cells in Susac syndrome. TCRdb reprocessed the immunoSEQ multiplex PCR reads with MiXCR, giving one entry per CDR3 protein. The sample includes about 210,000 distinct CDR3 sequences, roughly 96% of them seen just once. The sample was CD4+ T cells from PBMCs. These receptors were collected from a human donor in good health. CDR3s include the opening cysteine and the closing phenylalanine or tryptophan. Fields, in order: clone size, V gene, J gene, D gene, CDR3 DNA, CDR3 protein. The D gene is left open where the match is weak. Not all rows give a size; the values are once, few, many and, for expanded clones, a class.

.	TRBV7-2	TRBJ1-2	TRBD1	TGTGCCAGCAGCGACTCCGGGACAGGGAACTATGGCTACACCTTC	CASSDSGTGNYGYTF
.	TRBV21-1	TRBJ2-7	.	TGTGCCTTAATCGGGCCCCAAACCGGGCAGTACTTC	CALIGPQTGQYF
.	TRBV18	TRBJ2-7	.	TGTGCCAGCTCACCACCGGGAGTCGGGGGCGAGCAGTACTTC	CASSPPGVGGEQYF
.	TRBV28	TRBJ2-5	.	TGTGCCAGCTCCGTTTTGTGGGAGACCCAGTACTTC	CASSVLWETQYF
.	TRBV7-2	TRBJ1-1	.	TGTGCCAGCAGCTTAGGACGGGCCCAGGACACTGAAGCTTTCTTT	CASSLGRAQDTEAFF
.	TRBV20-1	TRBJ2-3	TRBD2	TGCAGTGAATCGGGACTAGCGGGAGCAGATACGCAGTATTTT	CSESGLAGADTQYF
.	TRBV2	TRBJ2-1	.	TGTGCCAGCACGACGGGGCCGGCCCGCGATGAGCAGTTCTTC	CASTTGPARDEQFF
.	TRBV20-1	TRBJ2-5	.	TGCAGTGCTAGAGAGGAGGGGGGGCGTGGGGAGACCCAGTACTTC	CSAREEGGRGETQYF
.	TRBV20-1	TRBJ2-4	.	TGCAGTGCCCGACAGGAAGCCAAAAACATTCAGTACTTC	CSARQEAKNIQYF
.	TRBV9	TRBJ1-6	.	TGTGCCAGCAGCGTAGATCAGGGATCCCTCCACTTT	CASSVDQGSLHF
.	TRBV2	TRBJ2-5	.	TGTGCCAGCAGTGACACCGGGATACCGGAGACCCAGTACTTC	CASSDTGIPETQYF
.	TRBV6-2/TRBV6-3	TRBJ1-6	TRBD1	TGTGCCAGCAATGGGGCCAACAGGGGGATGGATTCACCCCTCCACTTT	CASNGANRGMDSPLHF
.	TRBV27	TRBJ2-7	TRBD2	TGTGCCAGCAGCCTCCGGGCGGGAGTTGGGGCCTACGAGCAGTACTTC	CASSLRAGVGAYEQYF
.	TRBV29-1	TRBJ2-1	.	TGCAGCGTTGCGGCCTACAATGAGCAGTTCTTC	CSVAAYNEQFF
.	TRBV18	TRBJ1-2	.	TGTGCCAGCTCACAGGGGCAGGACCTCTATGGCTACACCTTC	CASSQGQDLYGYTF
.	TRBV30	TRBJ1-4	.	TGTGCCTGGAGCGCGGACGCGGAAAAACTGTTTTTT	CAWSADAEKLFF
.	TRBV5-4	TRBJ2-7	TRBD2	TGTGCCAGCAGCCCCGCTCCGCGGGGGGTAGGTGAGCAGTACTTC	CASSPAPRGVGEQYF
.	TRBV20-1	TRBJ2-1	.	TGCAGTGCTCCACTGAGCTGGGCCGGTGATGAGCAGTTCTTC	CSAPLSWAGDEQFF
.	TRBV29-1	TRBJ2-4	.	TGCAGCGTTGAAGATGTCCGGCTGGCCGGAGGCATTCAGTACTTC	CSVEDVRLAGGIQYF
.	TRBV20-1	TRBJ2-7	TRBD2	TGCAGTGCACCGGAAGCGGGGCTCTACGAGCAGTACTTC	CSAPEAGLYEQYF
once	TRBV12-3/TRBV12-4	TRBJ1-1	.	TGTGCCAGCAGTTCTTGGGGACGGAAGGAAGCTTTCTTT	CASSSWGRKEAFF
.	TRBV30	TRBJ1-1	.	TGTGCCTGGAGTGTAAACGAACAGGGAAGTACTGAAGCTTTCTTT	CAWSVNEQGSTEAFF
once	TRBV9	TRBJ2-1	.	TGTGCCAGCAGCGTAGACTCCTACAATGAGCAGTTCTTC	CASSVDSYNEQFF
.	TRBV25-1	TRBJ1-2	.	TGTGCCAGCAGTGAAAGGGGAGGCTATGGCTACACCTTC	CASSERGGYGYTF
.	TRBV3-1	TRBJ2-1	.	TGTGCCAGCAGTCAAGCGCAAGTCAATGAGCAGTTCTTC	CASSQAQVNEQFF
.	TRBV6-4	TRBJ1-1	.	TGTGCCAGCAGTGAAAGGCGGTCCACTGAAGCTTTCTTT	CASSERRSTEAFF
.	TRBV9	TRBJ2-1	.	TGTGCCAGCAGCCCCCGTCTTAACTACAATGAGCAGTTCTTC	CASSPRLNYNEQFF
.	TRBV29-1	TRBJ2-3	TRBD2	TGCAGTCAGCGGGAGGGGTCAGATACGCAGTATTTT	CSQREGSDTQYF
.	TRBV3-1	TRBJ2-3	.	TGTGCCAGCAGCCAAGATCGGAGGACCGAGTATTTT	CASSQDRRTEYF
.	TRBV6-6	TRBJ2-5	.	TGTGCCAGCAGTTACGGGGTGGAAGAGACCCAGTACTTC	CASSYGVEETQYF
.	TRBV29-1	TRBJ2-3	TRBD2	TGCAGCGTTGGCTCCGGGAGGTCAGATACGCAGTATTTT	CSVGSGRSDTQYF
.	TRBV27	TRBJ2-7	TRBD1	TGTGCCAGCAGTTTATTCGGACAGGTTAGGGGCTACGAGCAGTACTTC	CASSLFGQVRGYEQYF
.	TRBV12-3/TRBV12-4	TRBJ1-2	TRBD1	TGTGCCAGCAGTTTAGGGACAGGGGTTCGCTATGGCTACACCTTC	CASSLGTGVRYGYTF
once	TRBV4-1	TRBJ1-2	.	TGCGCCAGCAGCCGAGGGGACTCCAAGAACGGCTACACCTTC	CASSRGDSKNGYTF
.	TRBV29-1	TRBJ1-3	.	TGCAGCGTTGAACAGGGGAGAGGCTCTGGAAACACCATATATTTT	CSVEQGRGSGNTIYF
.	TRBV6-2/TRBV6-3	TRBJ2-1	TRBD2	TGTGCCAGCAGTTACTCGGCTAGCGGTTCCTCCTACAATGAGCAGTTCTTC	CASSYSASGSSYNEQFF
.	TRBV23-1	TRBJ1-2	.	TGCGCCAGCAGTCAATCGACCGGGGATGGCTACACCTTC	CASSQSTGDGYTF
.	TRBV29-1	TRBJ2-3	TRBD1	TGCAGCGTTGTGCAGGGGGCTCAGGGAGATACGCAGTATTTT	CSVVQGAQGDTQYF
.	TRBV9	TRBJ1-6	.	TGTGCCAGCGGGGCGGACAGAAATTCACCCCTCCACTTT	CASGADRNSPLHF
.	TRBV7-8	TRBJ2-3	.	TGTGCCAGCAGACCGGGGGATTTTAGCACAGATACGCAGTATTTT	CASRPGDFSTDTQYF
.	TRBV29-1	TRBJ1-1	.	TGCAGCGCCCAGGGTAACACTGAAGCTTTCTTT	CSAQGNTEAFF
.	TRBV29-1	TRBJ1-5	.	TGCAGCGCCGGAGACGGGGATAGCAATCAGCCCCAGCATTTT	CSAGDGDSNQPQHF
.	TRBV21-1	TRBJ1-1	.	TGTGCCAGCAGAAAACAAGCCGACAGGCGGGTGAACACTGAAGCTTTCTTT	CASRKQADRRVNTEAFF
.	TRBV6-6	TRBJ2-7	TRBD2	TGTGCCAGCAGTTACCGGGTTAGCGGGATTGCCTACGAGCAGTACTTC	CASSYRVSGIAYEQYF
.	TRBV29-1	TRBJ2-7	TRBD1	TGCAGCGTCCCGGGACAGGGGGATAAACAGCAGTACTTC	CSVPGQGDKQQYF
.	TRBV3-1	TRBJ1-2	.	TGTGCCAGCAGCTTCCCATCGAGGGGCTACACCTTC	CASSFPSRGYTF
.	TRBV19	TRBJ2-3	TRBD1	TGTGCCGGGTCACCGGGACAGGGCACAGATACGCAGTATTTT	CAGSPGQGTDTQYF
.	TRBV28	TRBJ2-5	.	TGTGCCAGCAGTCCAGACACAGGGACGCGGGAGACCCAGTACTTC	CASSPDTGTRETQYF
once	TRBV12-3/TRBV12-4	TRBJ1-2	.	TGTGCCAGCAGTTTAGCCAGGGGACTCTATGGCTACACCTTC	CASSLARGLYGYTF
.	TRBV3-1	TRBJ2-3	.	TGTGCCAGCAGCCACAACGTCGCGGGTACAGATACGCAGTATTTT	CASSHNVAGTDTQYF
.	TRBV4-3	TRBJ1-2	.	TGCGCCAGCAGCCGACAGACCCAATACCTAAACTATGGCTACACCTTC	CASSRQTQYLNYGYTF
.	TRBV28	TRBJ2-3	.	TGTGCCAGCAGGACAGCGGCAGATACGCAGTATTTT	CASRTAADTQYF
.	TRBV15	TRBJ2-7	.	TGTGCCACCAGCAGTCTAGGGGGGTCCTACGAGCAGTACTTC	CATSSLGGSYEQYF
.	TRBV29-1	TRBJ2-1	.	TGCAGCGTAAGTAGCTCCTACAATGAGCAGTTCTTC	CSVSSSYNEQFF